This T cell receptor (beta chain) was sequenced in a study of PD-L1 blockade in urothelial cancer. Whole-study context: Administration of atezolizumab to patients began around 2014, at 1,200 mg intravenously every 3 weeks. Prior regimens of chemotherapy numbered 0 to 3 per patient.

A spike-in of synthetic TCR analog templates was added to each PCR. The table came from immunoSEQ multiplex PCR; TCRdb's copy has only in-frame clones and leaves some out. The data hold tens of thousands of clones, with almost 90% observed a single time. A remark on this clone: Its cognate antigen is unknown.

Time point here: peripheral blood 6 weeks after treatment start. This CDR3 comprises 14 residues. V was shortened by 6 bases and J by 2 bases, with 12 bases between the two germline ends. Germline V gene sequence: CDR1 SEHNR, CDR2 FQNEAQ (reference sequence). The study, taken as a whole, reports: Those with durable benefit had larger increases in tumor-associated blood clones at 3 weeks.

The clonotype comes from a man in his 60s with urothelial cancer. The sequences come from PBMCs, collected around atezolizumab (anti-PD-L1) treatment. The chain combines TRBV7-9 with TRBJ2-3; D call uncertain. The CDR3 region has the DNA TGTGCCAGCAGTAGTTTTACGTTCACAGATACGCAGTATTTT. Translation: CASSSFTFTDTQYF.